The 20 T cell receptor beta chains reported below all come from one sample, sequenced in a study of OX40 agonist ivuxolimab in advanced cancers. Here immunoSEQ multiplex PCR was the method, and the copy in TCRdb shows in-frame clones only, minus some. The table shows about 65,000 clones, with about nine tenths occurring only once. Here the sequenced sample was CD4+ or CD8+ T cells sorted from blood, taken in a trial of the OX40 agonist ivuxolimab. These receptors all stem from an adult with an advanced solid tumor such as melanoma, head and neck, liver or kidney cancer.

The chain joins TRBV18 to TRBJ2-7; D is possibly TRBD1 or TRBD2 (5 bases each). Germline loops: CDR1 KGHSH, CDR2 LQKENI. V lost 6 bases and J lost 6, with 18 bases in between. This CDR3 has 14 amino acids. As DNA, the CDR3 is TGTGCCAGCTCCTCTGGGACCCAGGGAATCGAGCAGTACTTC. Encoded protein: CASSSGTQGIEQYF. Full variable domain (remainder filled in from reference TRBV18 and TRBJ2-7): NAGVMQNPRHLVRRRGQEARLRCSPMKGHSHVYWYRQLPEEGLKFMVYLQKENIIDESGMPKERFSAEFPKEGPSILRIQQVVRGDSAAYFCASSSGTQGIEQYFGPGTRLTVT.

V usage is TRBV7-2 and J usage is TRBJ1-5; a weak D match, TRBD1 (6 bases). Trimming cost V 1 base and J 2 bases, with 6 bases left between them. CDR3 length equals 14 residues. Germline CDR1 reads SGHTA; CDR2 reads FQGNSA. The CDR3 region has the DNA TGTGCCAGCAGCTTAGACAGGGGCAATCAGCCCCAGCATTTT. It codes for CASSLDRGNQPQHF.

The chain couples TRBV19 to TRBJ2-1; TRBD1 might be the D (6 bases). CDR1 and CDR2 (germline): LNHDA, SQIVND (reference sequence). V lost 0 bases and J lost 2, with 17 bases in between. The CDR3 runs to 18 residues. CDR3 sequence reads: CASSIDLWGLAAYNEQFF. The CDR3 bases are TGTGCCAGTAGTATAGATCTATGGGGGCTAGCTGCCTACAATGAGCAGTTCTTC.

This clone was seen a single time. The chain joins TRBV7-9 to TRBJ1-2; possible D gene TRBD1, 6 bases. The V gene's germline CDR1 is SEHNR and CDR2 FQNEAQ (reference sequence). The CDR3 sequence is 15 residues long. V was cut by 5 bases and J by 7 bases, with 20 bases left in between. CDR3 protein: CASSPRGQGLGGYTF. The CDR3 DNA follows: TGTGCCAGCAGCCCCCGGGGGCAGGGTTTGGGTGGCTACACCTTC. Drawing the rest from reference TRBV7-9 and TRBJ1-2, the complete variable domain is DTGVSQNPRHKITKRGQNVTFRCDPISEHNRLYWYRQTLGQGPEFLTYFQNEAQLEKSRLLSDRFSAERPKGSFSTLEIQRTEQGDSAMYLCASSPRGQGLGGYTFGSGTRLTVV.

This clone turned up a few times. The chain links TRBV14 to TRBJ2-4; 7 bases align to TRBD1. This CDR3 contains 15 residues. V was clipped by 4 bases and J by 10 bases; unmatched bases: 13. CDR1 is SGHDN and CDR2 is FVKESK in the germline V gene. This chain's CDR3 is CASSLGNRGRGIQYF. The CDR3 region has the DNA TGTGCCAGCAGCCTCGGGAACAGGGGAAGAGGGATTCAGTACTTC.

On this clone itself: The junction differs from germline at one of its ends, possibly a read error. The chain recombines TRBV29-1 with TRBJ2-2; 9 nucleotides line up with TRBD2. CDR3 size: 15 residues. CDR1 is SQVTM, CDR2 ANQGSEA, per germline. The CDR3 reads CSVEAGGTNTGELFF. Written as DNA, the CDR3 is TGCAGCGTAGAAGCGGGGGGCACGAACACCGGGGAGCTGTTTTTT.

The chain carries TRBV19 and TRBJ2-1, with 9 nucleotides matching TRBD2. This CDR3 is built from 17 residues. Losses at the gene ends were 5 bases for V and 4 bases for J; bases not matched to a gene: 12. Germline V lookup: CDR1 LNHDA, CDR2 SQIVND (reference sequence). CDR3 sequence: CASSPSAAGGRYNEQFF. CDR3 DNA sequence: TGTGCCAGTAGTCCCTCCGCCGCGGGGGGGCGGTACAATGAGCAGTTCTTC.

The chain carries TRBV13 and TRBJ2-5, with TRBD2 matching 8 bases. Per germline, CDR1 PRHDT and CDR2 FYEKMQ (reference sequence). The CDR3 is 15 amino acids. Trimming at V came to 2 bases and at J to 0 bases, leaving 2 bases not matched to a gene. The CDR3 nucleotides read TGTGCCAGCAGCTTAAGACTAGCGTACCAAGAGACCCAGTACTTC. Translation: CASSLRLAYQETQYF.

The genes are TRBV6-4 and TRBJ2-7; no firm D call. Germline CDR1 is MRHNA and CDR2 is SNTAGT. This CDR3 comprises 13 residues. V was clipped by 0 bases and J by 4 bases, with 7 bases between them. This chain's CDR3 is CASSDSIIYEQYF. In nucleotides, the CDR3 is TGTGCCAGCAGTGACTCGATAATATACGAGCAGTACTTC.

This chain joins TRBV19 and TRBJ2-5, with D possibly being TRBD2 (6 bases). Trimming stripped 9 bases from V and 7 bases from J, with 15 bases between. Per germline, CDR1 LNHDA and CDR2 SQIVND (reference sequence). The CDR3 has 12 amino acids. Here the CDR3 DNA reads TGTGCCAGGGTAATCGGGAGCCGGACCCAGTACTTC. The encoded protein is CARVIGSRTQYF.

The gene calls are TRBV6-1 and TRBJ2-7; 9 positions agree with TRBD1. The junction had 8 bases not matched to a gene; V was cut back by 6 bases and J by 5 bases. Germline CDR1 MNHNS, CDR2 SASEGT. This CDR3 region has 14 residues. This CDR3 reads CASSYGTGRHEQYF. The DNA for the CDR3 is TGTGCCAGCAGCTACGGGACAGGGAGGCACGAGCAGTACTTC.

The rearrangement joins TRBV7-2 to TRBJ2-5; TRBD1 matches 9 bases. The CDR3 runs 16 residues. Trimming took 3 bases from V and 5 from J; bases not matched to a gene: 10. Germline-derived CDR1 and CDR2 are SGHTA and FQGNSA. In nucleotides, the CDR3 is TGTGCCAGCAGCTTTGCCGGGACAGGGTACGCGGAGACCCAGTACTTC. It encodes CASSFAGTGYAETQYF. Complete variable domain (other parts from reference TRBV7-2 and TRBJ2-5): GAGVSQSPSNKVTEKGKDVELRCDPISGHTALYWYRQSLGQGLEFLIYFQGNSAPDKSGLPSDRFSAERTGGSVSTLTIQRTQQEDSAVYLCASSFAGTGYAETQYFGPGTRLLVL.

V is TRBV9 and J is TRBJ2-7; D might be TRBD2 (7 bases). The V end lost 0 bases, the J end lost 3 bases, and 16 bases lay between the germline ends. There are 16 residues in the CDR3. CDR1 and CDR2 from the germline V gene are SGDLS and YYNGEE. CDR3 nucleotide sequence: TGTGCCAGCAGCGTAGCTGTGGCGGGGGCCCTCTACGAGCAGTACTTC. Translation gives CASSVAVAGALYEQYF.

J is TRBJ2-7 and V is TRBV6-6; D may be TRBD2 (6 bases). The germline V gene has CDR1 MNHNY and CDR2 SVGAGI (reference sequence). With 4 bases removed from V and 5 bases from J, the gap between germline ends came to 15 bases. This CDR3 region has 14 residues. The CDR3: CASSSRTGLNEQYF. CDR3 sequence (DNA): TGTGCCAGCAGTTCCCGCACTGGACTAAACGAGCAGTACTTC.

The rearrangement links TRBV6-5 to TRBJ2-2, with a possible D match to TRBD2 (6 bases). This CDR3 contains 16 residues. Trimming left V 0 bases short and J 5 bases short, with 13 bases between. In germline, CDR1 is MNHEY, CDR2 SVGAGI. The CDR3: CASSYSRFGGTGELFF. The CDR3 nucleotides are TGTGCCAGCAGTTACTCGAGATTTGGGGGGACCGGGGAGCTGTTTTTT.

This chain connects TRBV9 to TRBJ2-3; tentatively, D is TRBD1 (5 bases). In germline, CDR1 is SGDLS, CDR2 YYNGEE. The V end lost 0 bases, the J end lost 2 bases, and 10 bases lay between the germline ends. CDR3 length equals 15 residues. The chain's CDR3 is CASSVATGSTDTQYF. CDR3 DNA: TGTGCCAGCAGCGTAGCAACAGGATCCACAGATACGCAGTATTTT.

V is TRBV5-4 and J is TRBJ2-7; D is unclear. Trimming cost V 0 bases and J 3 bases, with 1 base left between them. The germline V gene has CDR1 SGHNT and CDR2 YYREEE (reference sequence). The length of the CDR3 is 11 residues. In DNA form, the CDR3 reads TGTGCCAGCAGCTTGGACTACGAGCAGTACTTC. This gives the protein CASSLDYEQYF.

This clone has only a few counts. The chain uses TRBV25-1 and TRBJ2-5, with D tentatively TRBD2 (5 bases). The length of the CDR3 is 15 residues. CDR1 is MGHDK, CDR2 SYGVNS, per germline. V lost 6 bases and J lost 2, with 16 bases in between. The CDR3: CASSSWVGEQETQYF. Here the CDR3 DNA reads TGTGCCAGCAGCTCCTGGGTCGGGGAACAAGAGACCCAGTACTTC.

The DNA for the CDR3 is TGTGCCAGCTCACCACCTTCAGGGCTTAATTCACCCCTCCACTTT. This codes for CASSPPSGLNSPLHF. This chain connects TRBV18 to TRBJ1-6, with D maybe TRBD1 (5 bases). Deletions cut 0 bases from V and 6 bases from J, with 9 bases between. Germline CDR1 KGHSH, CDR2 LQKENI. The CDR3 sequence is 15 residues long.

V usage is TRBV4-1 and J usage is TRBJ2-2; 8 positions agree with TRBD1. The J segment lost 5 bases and the V segment lost 0 bases, leaving 11 bases of the junction unmatched. This CDR3 region has 18 residues. Germline lookup yields CDR1 MGHRA and CDR2 YSYEKL. The CDR3 DNA reads as TGCGCCAGCAGCCAAGAAAGGGGCCTAGGACAGGGAACCGGGGAGCTGTTTTTT. This sequence encodes CASSQERGLGQGTGELFF.